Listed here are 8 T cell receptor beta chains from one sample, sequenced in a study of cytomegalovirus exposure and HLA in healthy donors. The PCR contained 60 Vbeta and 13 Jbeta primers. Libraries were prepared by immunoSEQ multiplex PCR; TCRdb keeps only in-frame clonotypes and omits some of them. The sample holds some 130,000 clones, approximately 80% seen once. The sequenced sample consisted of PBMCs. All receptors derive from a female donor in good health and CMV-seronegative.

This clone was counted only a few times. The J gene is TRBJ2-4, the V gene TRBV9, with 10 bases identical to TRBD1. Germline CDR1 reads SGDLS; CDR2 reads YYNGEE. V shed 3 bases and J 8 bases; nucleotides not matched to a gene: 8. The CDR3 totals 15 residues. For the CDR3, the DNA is TGTGCCAGCAGCGAGGCCGGGACAGGGGTCGACATTCAGTACTTC. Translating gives CASSEAGTGVDIQYF.

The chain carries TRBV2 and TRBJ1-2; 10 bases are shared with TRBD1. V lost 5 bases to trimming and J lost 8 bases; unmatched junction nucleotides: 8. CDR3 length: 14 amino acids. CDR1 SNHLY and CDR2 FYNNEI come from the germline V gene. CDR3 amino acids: CASSRQGAREGYTF. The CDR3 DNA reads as TGTGCCAGCAGTCGACAGGGGGCGCGTGAAGGCTACACCTTC.

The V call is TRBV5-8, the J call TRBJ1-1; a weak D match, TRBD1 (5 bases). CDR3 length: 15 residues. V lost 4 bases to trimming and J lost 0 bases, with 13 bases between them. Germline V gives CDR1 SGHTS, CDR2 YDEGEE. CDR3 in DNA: TGTGCCAGCAGCCGGCGCGGGGCCGTGAACACTGAAGCTTTCTTT. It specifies CASSRRGAVNTEAFF.

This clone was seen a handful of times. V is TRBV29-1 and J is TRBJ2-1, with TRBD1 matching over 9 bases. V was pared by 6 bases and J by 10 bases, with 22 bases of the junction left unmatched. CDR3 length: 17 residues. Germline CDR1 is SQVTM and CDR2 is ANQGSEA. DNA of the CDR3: TGCAGCGTGAGGGGGGTCAAAAGGACAGGGGACCCTATAGAGCAGTTCTTC. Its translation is CSVRGVKRTGDPIEQFF.

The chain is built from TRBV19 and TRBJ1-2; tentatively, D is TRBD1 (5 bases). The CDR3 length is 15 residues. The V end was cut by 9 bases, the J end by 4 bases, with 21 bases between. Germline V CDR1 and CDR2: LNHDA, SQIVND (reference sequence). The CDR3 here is CASTRGGERTYGYTF. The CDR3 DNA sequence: TGTGCCAGCACCCGGGGAGGGGAACGGACCTATGGCTACACCTTC.

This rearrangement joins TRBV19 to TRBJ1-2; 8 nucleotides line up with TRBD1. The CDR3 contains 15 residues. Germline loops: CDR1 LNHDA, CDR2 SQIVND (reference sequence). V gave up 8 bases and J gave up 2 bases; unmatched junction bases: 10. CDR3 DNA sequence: TGTGCCAGTCTTTCCCCCGGGACAGGCAACTATGGCTACACCTTC. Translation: CASLSPGTGNYGYTF.

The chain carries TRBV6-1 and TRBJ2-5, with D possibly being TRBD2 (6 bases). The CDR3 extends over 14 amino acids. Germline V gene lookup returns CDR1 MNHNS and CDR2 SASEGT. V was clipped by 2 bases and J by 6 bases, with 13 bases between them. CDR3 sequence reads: CASSERAAGQTQYF. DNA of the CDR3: TGTGCCAGCAGTGAAAGGGCCGCGGGGCAGACCCAGTACTTC.

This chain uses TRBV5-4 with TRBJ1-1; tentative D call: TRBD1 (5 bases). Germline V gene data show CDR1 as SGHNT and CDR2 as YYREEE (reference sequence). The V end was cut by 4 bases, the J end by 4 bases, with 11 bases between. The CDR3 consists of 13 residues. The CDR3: CASSGTGSTEAFF. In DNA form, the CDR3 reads TGTGCCAGCAGCGGCACAGGTAGCACTGAAGCTTTCTTT.